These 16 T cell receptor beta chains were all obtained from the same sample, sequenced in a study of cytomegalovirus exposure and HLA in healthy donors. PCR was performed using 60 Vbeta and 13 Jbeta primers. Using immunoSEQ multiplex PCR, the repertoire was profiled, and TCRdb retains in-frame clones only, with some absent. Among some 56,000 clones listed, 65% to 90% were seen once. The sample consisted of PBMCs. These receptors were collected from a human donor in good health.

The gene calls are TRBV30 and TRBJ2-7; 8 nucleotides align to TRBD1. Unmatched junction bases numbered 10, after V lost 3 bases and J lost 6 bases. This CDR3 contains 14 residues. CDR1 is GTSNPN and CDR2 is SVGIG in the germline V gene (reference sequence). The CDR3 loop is CAWSAGGKIVEQYF. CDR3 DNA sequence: TGTGCCTGGAGCGCAGGGGGCAAAATCGTCGAGCAGTACTTC. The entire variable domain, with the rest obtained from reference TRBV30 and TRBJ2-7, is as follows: SQTIHQWPATLVQPVGSPLSLECTVEGTSNPNLYWYRQAAGRGLQLLFYSVGIGQISSEVPQNLSASRPQDRQFILSSKKLLLSDSGFYLCAWSAGGKIVEQYFGPGTRLTVT.

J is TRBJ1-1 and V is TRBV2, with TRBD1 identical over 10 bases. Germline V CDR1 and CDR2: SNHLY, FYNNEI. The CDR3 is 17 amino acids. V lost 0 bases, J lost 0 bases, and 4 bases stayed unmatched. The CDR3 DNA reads TGTGCCAGCAGTGAAGCGGACAGGGGGGATATGAACACTGAAGCTTTCTTT. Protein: CASSEADRGDMNTEAFF.

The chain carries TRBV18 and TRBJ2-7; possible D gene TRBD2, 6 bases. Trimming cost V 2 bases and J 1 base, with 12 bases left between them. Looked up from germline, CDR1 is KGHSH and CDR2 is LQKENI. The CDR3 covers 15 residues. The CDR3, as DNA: TGTGCCAGCTCACCAGGGGGAGGAGGGTCCTACGAGCAGTACTTC. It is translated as CASSPGGGGSYEQYF.

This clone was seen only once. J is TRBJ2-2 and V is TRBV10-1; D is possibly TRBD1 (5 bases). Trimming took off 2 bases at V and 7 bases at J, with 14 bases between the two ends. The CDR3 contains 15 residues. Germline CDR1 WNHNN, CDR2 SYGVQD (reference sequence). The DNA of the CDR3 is TGCGCCAGCAGTGAGGTCGTCTTAGGGGTCGGGGAGCTGTTTTTT. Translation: CASSEVVLGVGELFF.

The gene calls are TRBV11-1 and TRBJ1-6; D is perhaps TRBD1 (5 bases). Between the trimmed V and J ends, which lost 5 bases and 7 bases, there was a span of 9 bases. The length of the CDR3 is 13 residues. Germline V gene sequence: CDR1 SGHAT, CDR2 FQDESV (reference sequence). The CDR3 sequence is CASSGARNSPLHF. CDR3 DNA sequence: TGTGCCAGCAGCGGGGCGAGAAATTCACCCCTCCACTTT.

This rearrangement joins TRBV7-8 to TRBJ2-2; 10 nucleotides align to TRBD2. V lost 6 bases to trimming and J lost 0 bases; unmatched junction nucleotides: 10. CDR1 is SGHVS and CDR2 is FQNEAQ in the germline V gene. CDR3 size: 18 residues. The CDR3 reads CASRRTSGYSANTGELFF. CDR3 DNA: TGTGCCAGCAGAAGGACTAGCGGATATTCCGCGAACACCGGGGAGCTGTTTTTT.

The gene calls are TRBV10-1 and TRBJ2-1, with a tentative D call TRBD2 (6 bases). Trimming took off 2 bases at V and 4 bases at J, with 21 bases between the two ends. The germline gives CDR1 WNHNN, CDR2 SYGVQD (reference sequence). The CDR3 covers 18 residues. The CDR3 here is CASSEGVFGTSIYNEQFF. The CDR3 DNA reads TGCGCCAGCAGTGAGGGGGTTTTCGGGACTTCCATTTACAATGAGCAGTTCTTC.

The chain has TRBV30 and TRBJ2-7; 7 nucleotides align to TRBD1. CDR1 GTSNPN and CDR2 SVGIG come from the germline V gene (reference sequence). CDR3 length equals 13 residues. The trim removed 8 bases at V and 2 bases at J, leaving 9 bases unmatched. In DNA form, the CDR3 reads TGTGCCAGCCAAACAGGGGCTACCTACGAGCAGTACTTC. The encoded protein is CASQTGATYEQYF.

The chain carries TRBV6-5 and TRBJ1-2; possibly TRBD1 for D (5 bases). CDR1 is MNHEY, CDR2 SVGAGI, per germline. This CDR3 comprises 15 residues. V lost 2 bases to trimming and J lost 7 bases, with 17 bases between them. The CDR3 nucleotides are TGTGCCAGCAGTTACCAAAGGGCAGGGCTAAGTGGCTACACCTTC. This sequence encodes CASSYQRAGLSGYTF.

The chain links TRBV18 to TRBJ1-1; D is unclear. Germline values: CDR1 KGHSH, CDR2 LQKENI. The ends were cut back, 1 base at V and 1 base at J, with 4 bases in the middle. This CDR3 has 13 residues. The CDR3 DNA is TGTGCCAGCTCACCACAGAGGAACACTGAAGCTTTCTTT. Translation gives CASSPQRNTEAFF.

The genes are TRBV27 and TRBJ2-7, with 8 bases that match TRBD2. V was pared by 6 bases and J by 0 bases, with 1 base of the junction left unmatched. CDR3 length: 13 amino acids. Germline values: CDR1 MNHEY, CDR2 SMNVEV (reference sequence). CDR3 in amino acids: CASRGLVSYEQYF. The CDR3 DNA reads TGTGCCAGCAGGGGACTAGTCTCCTACGAGCAGTACTTC.

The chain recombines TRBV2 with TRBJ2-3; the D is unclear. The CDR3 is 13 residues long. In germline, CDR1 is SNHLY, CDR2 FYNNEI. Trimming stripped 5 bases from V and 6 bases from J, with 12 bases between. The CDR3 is CASSPPYMDTQYF. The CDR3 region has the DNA TGTGCCAGCAGTCCTCCATACATGGATACGCAGTATTTT.

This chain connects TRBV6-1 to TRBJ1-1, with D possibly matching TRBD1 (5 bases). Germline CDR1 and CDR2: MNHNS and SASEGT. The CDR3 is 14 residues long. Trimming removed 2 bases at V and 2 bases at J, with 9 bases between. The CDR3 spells CASSESGQNTEAFF. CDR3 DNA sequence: TGTGCCAGCAGTGAATCAGGGCAAAACACTGAAGCTTTCTTT.

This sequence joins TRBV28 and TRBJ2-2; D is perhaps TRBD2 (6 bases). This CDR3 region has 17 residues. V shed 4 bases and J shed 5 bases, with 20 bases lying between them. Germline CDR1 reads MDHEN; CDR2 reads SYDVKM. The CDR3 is CASSSMTREFVTGELFF. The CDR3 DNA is TGTGCCAGCAGTTCTATGACTAGGGAGTTTGTTACCGGGGAGCTGTTTTTT.

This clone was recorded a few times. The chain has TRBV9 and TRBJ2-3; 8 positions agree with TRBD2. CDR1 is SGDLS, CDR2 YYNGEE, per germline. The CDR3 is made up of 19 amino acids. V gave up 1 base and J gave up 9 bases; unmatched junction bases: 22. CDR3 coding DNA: TGTGCCAGCAGCGTATCTCCGGCCGTCGGGACTAGGGGCGGTGGAACGCAGTATTTT. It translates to CASSVSPAVGTRGGGTQYF.

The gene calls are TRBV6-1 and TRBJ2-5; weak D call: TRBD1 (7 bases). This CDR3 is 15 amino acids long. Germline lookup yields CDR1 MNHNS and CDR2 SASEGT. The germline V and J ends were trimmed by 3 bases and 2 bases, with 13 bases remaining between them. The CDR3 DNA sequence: TGTGCCAGCAGTGACTACTCAGGGGGGCAAGAGACCCAGTACTTC. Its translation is CASSDYSGGQETQYF.